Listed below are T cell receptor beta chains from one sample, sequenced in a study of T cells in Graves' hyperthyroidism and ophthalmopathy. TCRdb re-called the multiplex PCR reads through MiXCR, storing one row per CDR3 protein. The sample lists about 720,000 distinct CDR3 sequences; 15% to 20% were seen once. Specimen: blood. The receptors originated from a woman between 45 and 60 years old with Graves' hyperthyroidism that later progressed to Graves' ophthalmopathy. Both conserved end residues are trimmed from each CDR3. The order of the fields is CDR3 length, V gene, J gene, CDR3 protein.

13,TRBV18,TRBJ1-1,ASSPQDLGITEAF
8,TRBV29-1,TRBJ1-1,SVSLVEAF
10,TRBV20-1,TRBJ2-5,SASPSGETQY
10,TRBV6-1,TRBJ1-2,ATLGQLYGYT
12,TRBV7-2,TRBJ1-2,ASSPHQGAPGYT
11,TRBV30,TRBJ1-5,AWSVRVTQPQH
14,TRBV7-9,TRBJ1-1,ASSKRRGSMNTEAF
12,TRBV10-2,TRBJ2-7,ASRGAGEFYEQY
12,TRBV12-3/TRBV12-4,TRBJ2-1,ASSLESGGDEQF
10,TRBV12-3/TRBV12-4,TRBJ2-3,ASNWLTDTQY
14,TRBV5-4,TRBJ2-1,ASSSRVSGTYNEQF
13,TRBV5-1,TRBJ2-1,ASTTGLSSYNEQF
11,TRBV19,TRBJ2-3,ASSIPWVDTQY
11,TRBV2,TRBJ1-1,AGNRELRTEAF
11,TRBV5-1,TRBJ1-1,ASSLATNTEAF
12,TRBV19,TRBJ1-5,ASSKTGNNQPQH
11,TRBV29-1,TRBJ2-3,SVDSESTDTQY
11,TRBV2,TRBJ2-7,AIRDRATYEQY
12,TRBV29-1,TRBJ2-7,STSPGQGSYEQY
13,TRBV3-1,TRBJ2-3,ASSPRTGGSGAQY
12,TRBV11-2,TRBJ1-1,ASSLMGINTEAF
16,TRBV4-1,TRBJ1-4,ASSQGRRTGATNEKLF
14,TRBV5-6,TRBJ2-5,ASSLVGALSGETQY
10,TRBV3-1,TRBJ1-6,ASSQQGILLH
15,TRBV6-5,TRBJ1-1,ASSYWSGGPSDTEAF
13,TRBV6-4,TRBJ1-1,ASSDSAGRGTEAF
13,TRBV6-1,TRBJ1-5,ASSSGQRRNQPQH
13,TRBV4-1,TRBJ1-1,ASSQLGKLNTEAF
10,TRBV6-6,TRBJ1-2,ASSYLGDGYT
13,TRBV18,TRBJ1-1,ASSPQGRRNTEAF
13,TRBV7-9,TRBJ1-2,ASSLVAASSYGYT
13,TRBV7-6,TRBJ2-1,ASSLSGAVFNEQF
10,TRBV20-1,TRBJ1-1,SARTVNTEAF
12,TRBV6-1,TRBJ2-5,ASSSPRRAETQY
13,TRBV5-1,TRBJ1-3,ASSGAGSLANTIY
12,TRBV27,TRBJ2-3,ASDSGHPTDTQY
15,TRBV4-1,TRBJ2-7,ASSQTGTVRIGSEQY
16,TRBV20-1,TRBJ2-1,SALPGTSVDPSYNEQF
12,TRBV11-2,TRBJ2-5,ASSLETVGRTQY
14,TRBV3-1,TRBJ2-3,ASSRKLAGDTDTQY
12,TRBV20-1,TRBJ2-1,SAVTREAYNEQF
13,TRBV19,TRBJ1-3,ASRTATGSGNTIY
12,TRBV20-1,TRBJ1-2,SALDTGRAFGYT
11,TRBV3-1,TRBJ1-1,ASSRLLNTEAF
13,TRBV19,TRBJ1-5,ASSMIDRGNQPQH
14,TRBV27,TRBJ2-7,ASSFLAADGGLLQY
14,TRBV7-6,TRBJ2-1,ASSPLSGGQFHEQF
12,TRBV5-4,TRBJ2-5,ASSLVGQGETQY
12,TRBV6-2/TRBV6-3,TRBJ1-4,ASSRASWNEKLF
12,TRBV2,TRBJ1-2,ASSDLGVNYGYT